This T cell receptor beta chain was sequenced for a study of cytomegalovirus exposure and HLA in healthy donors. The study, taken as a whole, reports: After further analysis at a later stage, 15,000 to 20,000 TCR beta sequences were associated with HLA alleles at 0.05 false discovery rate. Earlier analysis yielded a pattern in which most TCR beta V segments were productive about 90% or about 30% of the time. The study listed roughly 160 cytomegalovirus-associated TCR beta chains.

On this clone: The antigen remains unidentified.

The length of the CDR3 is 13 residues. Germline values: CDR1 MNHEY, CDR2 SVGAGI. Losses at the gene ends were 8 bases for V and 6 bases for J; bases not matched to a gene: 4. The primer mix had 60 Vbeta and 13 Jbeta primers. Data came from immunoSEQ multiplex PCR; TCRdb stores just in-frame clones and leaves some out. The sample holds approximately 190,000 clones; 80% to 85% are singletons and the top ten take about 0.26%. The donors were healthy bone marrow donors. V usage is TRBV6-5 and J usage is TRBJ1-6; 7 bases map to TRBD1. The receptor was isolated from a boy between 5 and 17 years old in good health and CMV-seronegative. Sequencing was carried out using PBMCs. The CDR3 sequence is CASRRGANSPLHF. In DNA form, the CDR3 reads TGTGCCAGCCGCAGGGGGGCTAATTCACCCCTCCACTTT.